This T cell receptor (beta chain) was recorded in a study of early T cells in non-severe SARS-CoV-2 infection. Study context: With bulk RNA from unsorted whole blood as input, sequencing yielded unpaired chains. Study observations and caveats: Private and CD4 specificities were missed by VDJdb matching, which favored anti-spike CD8 responses.

As part of library construction, unique molecular identifiers were attached to individual cDNA molecules. Via MiXCR, TCRdb re-called the 5' RACE reads, giving one row per CDR3 protein. Counted here are approximately 89,000 distinct CDR3 sequences, roughly an eighth occurring once; the ten biggest clones make up around 3%. The ends were cut back, 5 bases at V and 5 bases at J, with 11 bases in the middle. The CDR3 consists of 13 residues. Germline V CDR1 and CDR2: SGHTA, FQGTGA. This clonotype was counted between two and nine times. As yet, its antigen is unknown. This sequence joins TRBV7-3 and TRBJ2-3; D gene uncertain. The source of this sequence is an adult who was a healthcare worker with PCR-confirmed SARS-CoV-2 infection or an uninfected control (not recorded which). The sequenced material came from whole blood. This CDR3 reads CASSPPGRDTQYF. CDR3 nucleotide sequence: TGTGCCAGCAGCCCCCCCGGACGAGATACGCAGTATTTT.